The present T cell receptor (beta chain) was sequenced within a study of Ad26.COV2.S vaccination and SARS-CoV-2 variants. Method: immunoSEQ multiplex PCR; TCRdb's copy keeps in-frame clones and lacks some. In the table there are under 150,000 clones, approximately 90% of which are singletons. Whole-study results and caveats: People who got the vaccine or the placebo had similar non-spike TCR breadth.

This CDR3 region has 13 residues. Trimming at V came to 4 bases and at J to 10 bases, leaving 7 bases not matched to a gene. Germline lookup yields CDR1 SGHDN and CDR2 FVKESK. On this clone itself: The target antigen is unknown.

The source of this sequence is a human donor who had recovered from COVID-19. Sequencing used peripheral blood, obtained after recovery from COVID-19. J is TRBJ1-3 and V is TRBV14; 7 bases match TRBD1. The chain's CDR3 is CASSLGTARTIYF. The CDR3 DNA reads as TGTGCCAGCAGCCTTGGGACAGCAAGGACCATATATTTT.